This T cell receptor (beta chain) was captured by sequencing in a study of T cells in Graves' hyperthyroidism and ophthalmopathy. Study information: Peripheral blood was acquired at first diagnosis, ahead of any therapy whatsoever. Regarding the study as a whole: Peripheral blood also featured most of the thyroid clonotypes expanded above 0.001.

This clonotype was recorded at least ten times. Its antigen remains unidentified. It was uncontrolled infection, other autoimmune disease, pregnancy or lactation that excluded patients. RNA transcripts provided the source from which TCR beta CDR3 regions were amplified. Researchers ran a first-round RT-PCR on the TCR CDR3 using the HTBI primer set. From the multiplex PCR reads, TCRdb called clonotypes with MiXCR, one entry per CDR3 protein. The table shows approximately 400,000 distinct CDR3 sequences, with around a sixth occurring only once. The CDR3 sequence is 17 residues long. Deletions cut 4 bases from V and 0 bases from J, with 19 bases between. The germline gives CDR1 DFQATT, CDR2 SNEGSKA (reference sequence).

The sequenced sample consisted of blood. This sequence joins TRBV20-1 and TRBJ1-5; the D gene is possibly TRBD1 (5 bases). The receptor's source is a woman between 18 and 29 years old with Graves' hyperthyroidism that later progressed to Graves' ophthalmopathy. The DNA of the CDR3 is TGCAGTGCTACTGCCGGGACGGCCACCTATAGCAATCAGCCCCAGCATTTT. It codes for CSATAGTATYSNQPQHF.